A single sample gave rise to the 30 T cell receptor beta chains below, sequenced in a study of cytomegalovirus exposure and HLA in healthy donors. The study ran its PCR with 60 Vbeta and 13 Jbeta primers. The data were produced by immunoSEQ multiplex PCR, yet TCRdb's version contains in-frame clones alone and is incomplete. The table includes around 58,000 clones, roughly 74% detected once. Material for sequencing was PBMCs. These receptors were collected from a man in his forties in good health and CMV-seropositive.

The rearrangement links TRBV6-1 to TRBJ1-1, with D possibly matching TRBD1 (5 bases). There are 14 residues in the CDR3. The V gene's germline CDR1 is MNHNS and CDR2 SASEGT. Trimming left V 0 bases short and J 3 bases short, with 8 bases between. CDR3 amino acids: CASSEAFRDTEAFF. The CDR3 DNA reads TGTGCCAGCAGTGAAGCGTTCAGGGACACTGAAGCTTTCTTT.

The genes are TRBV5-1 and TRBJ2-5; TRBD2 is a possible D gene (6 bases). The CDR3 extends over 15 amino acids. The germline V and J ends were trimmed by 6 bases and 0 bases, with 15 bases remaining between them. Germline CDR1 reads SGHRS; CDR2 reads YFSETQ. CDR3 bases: TGCGCCAGCAAAAGCCGGGGGTCGTACCAAGAGACCCAGTACTTC. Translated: CASKSRGSYQETQYF.

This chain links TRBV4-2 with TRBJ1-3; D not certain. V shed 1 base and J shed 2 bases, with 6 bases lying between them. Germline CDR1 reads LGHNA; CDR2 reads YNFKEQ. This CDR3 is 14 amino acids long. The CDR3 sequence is CASSQAGTGNTIYF. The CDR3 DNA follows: TGTGCCAGCAGCCAAGCGGGGACTGGAAACACCATATATTTT.

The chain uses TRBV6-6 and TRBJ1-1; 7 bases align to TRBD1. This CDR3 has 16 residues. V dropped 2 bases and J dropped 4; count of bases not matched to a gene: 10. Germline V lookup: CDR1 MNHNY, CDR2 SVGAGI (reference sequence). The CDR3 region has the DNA TGTGCCAGCAGTTACCCCAGACAGGGCGGGACCACTGAAGCTTTCTTT. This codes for CASSYPRQGGTTEAFF.

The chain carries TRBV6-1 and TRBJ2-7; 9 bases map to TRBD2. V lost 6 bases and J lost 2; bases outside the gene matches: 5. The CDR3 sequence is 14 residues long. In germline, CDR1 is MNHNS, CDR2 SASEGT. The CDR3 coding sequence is TGTGCCAGCAGAAAGAGCGGGGGGCCCTACGAGCAGTACTTC. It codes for CASRKSGGPYEQYF.

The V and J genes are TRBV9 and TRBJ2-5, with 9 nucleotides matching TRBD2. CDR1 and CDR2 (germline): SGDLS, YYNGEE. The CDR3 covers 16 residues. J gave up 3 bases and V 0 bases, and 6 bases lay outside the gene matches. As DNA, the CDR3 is TGTGCCAGCAGCGTAGGTATGGCTAGCGGGGAAGAGACCCAGTACTTC. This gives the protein CASSVGMASGEETQYF.

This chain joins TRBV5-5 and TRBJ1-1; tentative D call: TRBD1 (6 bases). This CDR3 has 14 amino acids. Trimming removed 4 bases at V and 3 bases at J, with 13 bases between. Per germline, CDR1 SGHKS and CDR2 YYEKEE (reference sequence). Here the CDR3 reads CASSQQGSDTEAFF. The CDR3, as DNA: TGTGCCAGCAGCCAGCAGGGGTCGGACACTGAAGCTTTCTTT.

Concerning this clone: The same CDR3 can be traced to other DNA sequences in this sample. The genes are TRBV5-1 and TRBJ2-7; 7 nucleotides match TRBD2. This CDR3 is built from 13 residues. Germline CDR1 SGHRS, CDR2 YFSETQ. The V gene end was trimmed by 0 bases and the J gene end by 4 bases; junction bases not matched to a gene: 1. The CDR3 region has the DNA TGCGCCAGCAGCTTGGGCGGGGGATACGAGCAGTACTTC. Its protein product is CASSLGGGYEQYF.

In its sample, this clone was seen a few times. CDR3 nucleotide sequence: TGCGCCAGCAGTAAGGAGGGGTACGCCGGGGAGCTGTTTTTT. Translated, it gives CASSKEGYAGELFF. This chain links TRBV5-1 with TRBJ2-2, with D possibly matching TRBD2 (6 bases). CDR1 is SGHRS, CDR2 YFSETQ, per germline. V lost 5 bases and J 6 bases, leaving 14 bases between the germline ends. The CDR3 consists of 14 residues.

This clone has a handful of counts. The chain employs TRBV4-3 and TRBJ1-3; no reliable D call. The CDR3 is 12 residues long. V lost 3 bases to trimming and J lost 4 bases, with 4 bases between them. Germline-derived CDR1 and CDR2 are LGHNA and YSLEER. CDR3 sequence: CASSHLGNTIYF. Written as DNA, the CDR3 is TGCGCCAGCAGCCACCTAGGAAACACCATATATTTT.

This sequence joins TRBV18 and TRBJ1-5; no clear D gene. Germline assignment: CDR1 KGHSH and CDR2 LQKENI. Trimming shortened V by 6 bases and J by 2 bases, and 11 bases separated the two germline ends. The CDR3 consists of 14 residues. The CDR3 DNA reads TGTGCCAGCTCGCTATTATCGGGCAATCAGCCCCAGCATTTT. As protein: CASSLLSGNQPQHF.

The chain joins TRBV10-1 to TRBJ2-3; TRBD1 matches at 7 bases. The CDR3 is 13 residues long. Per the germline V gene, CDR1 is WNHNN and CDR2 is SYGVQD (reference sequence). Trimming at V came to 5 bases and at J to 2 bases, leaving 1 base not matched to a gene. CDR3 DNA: TGCGCCAGCAGTCAGGGGGACACAGATACGCAGTATTTT. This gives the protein CASSQGDTDTQYF.

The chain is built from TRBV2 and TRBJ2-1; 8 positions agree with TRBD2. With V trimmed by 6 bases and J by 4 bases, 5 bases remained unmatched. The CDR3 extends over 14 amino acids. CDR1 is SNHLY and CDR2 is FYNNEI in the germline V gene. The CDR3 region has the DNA TGTGCCAGCAGAGCGGGACTAGGTTACAATGAGCAGTTCTTC. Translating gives CASRAGLGYNEQFF. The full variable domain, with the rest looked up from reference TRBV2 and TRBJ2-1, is EPEVTQTPSHQVTQMGQEVILRCVPISNHLYFYWYRQILGQKVEFLVSFYNNEISEKSEIFDDQFSVERPDGSNFTLKIRSTKLEDSAMYFCASRAGLGYNEQFFGPGTRLTVL.

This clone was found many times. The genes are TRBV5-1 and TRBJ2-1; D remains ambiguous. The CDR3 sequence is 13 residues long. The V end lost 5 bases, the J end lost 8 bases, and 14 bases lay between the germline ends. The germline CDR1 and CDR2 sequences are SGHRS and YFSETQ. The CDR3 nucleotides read TGCGCCAGCAGGCAGGATACCTGGGATGAGCAGTTCTTC. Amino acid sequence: CASRQDTWDEQFF.

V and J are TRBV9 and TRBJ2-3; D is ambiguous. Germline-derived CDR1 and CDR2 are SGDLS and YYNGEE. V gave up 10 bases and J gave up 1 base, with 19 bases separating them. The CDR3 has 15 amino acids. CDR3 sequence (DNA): TGTGCCTCATACGGCGGCCCACCCCGCACAGATACGCAGTATTTT. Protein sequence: CASYGGPPRTDTQYF.

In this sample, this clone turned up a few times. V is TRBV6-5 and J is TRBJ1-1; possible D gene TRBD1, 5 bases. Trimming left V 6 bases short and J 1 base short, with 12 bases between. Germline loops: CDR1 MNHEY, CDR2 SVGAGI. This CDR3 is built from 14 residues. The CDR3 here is CASRGLLKNTEAFF. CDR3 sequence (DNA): TGTGCCAGCAGGGGACTTCTTAAGAACACTGAAGCTTTCTTT.

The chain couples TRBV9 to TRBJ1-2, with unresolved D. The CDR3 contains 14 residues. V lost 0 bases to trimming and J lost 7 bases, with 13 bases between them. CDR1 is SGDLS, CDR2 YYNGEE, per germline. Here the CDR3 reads CASSVVSGPGGYTF. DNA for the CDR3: TGTGCCAGCAGCGTAGTATCAGGCCCCGGTGGCTACACCTTC.

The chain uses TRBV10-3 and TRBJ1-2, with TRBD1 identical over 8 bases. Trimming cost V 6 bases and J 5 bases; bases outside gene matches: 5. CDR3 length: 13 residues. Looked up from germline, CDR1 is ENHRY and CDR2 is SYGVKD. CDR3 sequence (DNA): TGTGCCATCAGCGGGACAGGAAATTATGGCTACACCTTC. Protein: CAISGTGNYGYTF.

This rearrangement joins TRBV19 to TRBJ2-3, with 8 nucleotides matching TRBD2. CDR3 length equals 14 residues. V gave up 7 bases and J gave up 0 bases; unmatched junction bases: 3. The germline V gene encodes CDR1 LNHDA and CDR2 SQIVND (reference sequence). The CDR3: CASTPSGSTDTQYF. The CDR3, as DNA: TGTGCCAGTACTCCTAGCGGGAGCACAGATACGCAGTATTTT.

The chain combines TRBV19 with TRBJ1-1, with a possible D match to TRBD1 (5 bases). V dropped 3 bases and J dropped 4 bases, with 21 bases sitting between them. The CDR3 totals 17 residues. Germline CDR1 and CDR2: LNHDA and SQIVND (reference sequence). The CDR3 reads CASSIWGPSGVGTEAFF. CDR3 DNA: TGTGCCAGTAGTATTTGGGGACCGAGCGGGGTGGGCACTGAAGCTTTCTTT.

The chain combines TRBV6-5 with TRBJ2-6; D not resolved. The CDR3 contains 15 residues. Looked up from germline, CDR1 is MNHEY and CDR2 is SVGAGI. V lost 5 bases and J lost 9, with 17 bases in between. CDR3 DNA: TGTGCCAGCAGTCGACCGACTCGGCTGGGCAACGTCCTGACTTTC. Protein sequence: CASSRPTRLGNVLTF.

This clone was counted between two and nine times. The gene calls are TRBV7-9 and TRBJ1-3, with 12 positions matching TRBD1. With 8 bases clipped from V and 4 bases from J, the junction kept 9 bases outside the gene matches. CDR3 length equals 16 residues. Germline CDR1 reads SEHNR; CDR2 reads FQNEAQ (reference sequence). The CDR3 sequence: CASLPGQGARGNTIYF. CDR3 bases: TGTGCCAGCTTACCGGGACAGGGGGCGCGAGGAAACACCATATATTTT.

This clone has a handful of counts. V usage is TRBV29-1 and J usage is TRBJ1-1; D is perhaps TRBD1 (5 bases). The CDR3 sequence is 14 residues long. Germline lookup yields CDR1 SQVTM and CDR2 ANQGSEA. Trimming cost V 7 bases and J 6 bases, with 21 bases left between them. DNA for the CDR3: TGCAGCGGGGGGGGTCGGGTTTCTGGGTCTGAAGCTTTCTTT. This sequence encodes CSGGGRVSGSEAFF.

The CDR3 coding sequence is TGCGCCAGCAGCCGAGGGACAGTGGAGACCCAGTACTTC. It is translated as CASSRGTVETQYF. The genes are TRBV5-1 and TRBJ2-5; 7 nucleotides agree with TRBD1. This CDR3 spans 13 amino acids. J lost 5 bases, V lost 4 bases, and 5 bases had no gene match. Germline V gene lookup returns CDR1 SGHRS and CDR2 YFSETQ.

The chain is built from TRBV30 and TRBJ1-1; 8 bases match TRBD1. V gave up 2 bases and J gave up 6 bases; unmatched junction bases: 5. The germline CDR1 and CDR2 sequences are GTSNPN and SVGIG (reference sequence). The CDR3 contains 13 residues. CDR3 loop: CAWSWGQDSEAFF. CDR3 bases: TGTGCCTGGAGTTGGGGACAGGACTCTGAAGCTTTCTTT.

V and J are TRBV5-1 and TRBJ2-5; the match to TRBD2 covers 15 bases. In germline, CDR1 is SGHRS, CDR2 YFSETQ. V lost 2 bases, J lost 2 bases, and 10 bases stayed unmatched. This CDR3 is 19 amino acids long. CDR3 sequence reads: CASSLGPGLAGGGQETQYF. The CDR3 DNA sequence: TGCGCCAGCAGCTTAGGCCCCGGACTAGCGGGGGGGGGACAAGAGACCCAGTACTTC.

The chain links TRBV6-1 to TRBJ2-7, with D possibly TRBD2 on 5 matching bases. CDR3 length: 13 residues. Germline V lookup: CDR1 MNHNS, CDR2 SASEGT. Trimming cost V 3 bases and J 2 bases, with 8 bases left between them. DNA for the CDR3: TGTGCCAGCAGTGAGCCGGGAACCTACGAGCAGTACTTC. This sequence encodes CASSEPGTYEQYF.

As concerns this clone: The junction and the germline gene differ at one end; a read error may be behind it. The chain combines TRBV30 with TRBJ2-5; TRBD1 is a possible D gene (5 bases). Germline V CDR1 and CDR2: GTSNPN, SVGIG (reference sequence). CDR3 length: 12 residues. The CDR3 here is CAFTPGQGTQYF. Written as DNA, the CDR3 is TGTGCCTTTACACCAGGGCAAGGGACCCAGTACTTC.

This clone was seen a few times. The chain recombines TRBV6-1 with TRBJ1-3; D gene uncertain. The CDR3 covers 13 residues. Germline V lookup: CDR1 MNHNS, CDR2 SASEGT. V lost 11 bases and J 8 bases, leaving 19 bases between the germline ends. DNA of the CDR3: TGTGCCTCAACCCAGACCAGACGGGACACCATATATTTT. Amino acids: CASTQTRRDTIYF.

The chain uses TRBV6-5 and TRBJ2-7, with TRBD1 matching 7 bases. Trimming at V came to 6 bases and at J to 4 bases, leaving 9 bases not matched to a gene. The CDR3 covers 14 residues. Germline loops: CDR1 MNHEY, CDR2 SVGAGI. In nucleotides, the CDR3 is TGTGCCAGCAGCCCTGGGACAGATGTATACGAGCAGTACTTC. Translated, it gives CASSPGTDVYEQYF.